This section outlines one T cell receptor (beta chain) sequence together with its context. This sample was taken from a study of shared clonotypes between healthy human individuals. V lost 6 bases and J lost 1, with 15 bases in between. This CDR3 comprises 15 residues. Looked up from germline, CDR1 is SGHVS and CDR2 is FNYEAQ. Libraries were prepared by immunoSEQ multiplex PCR; TCRdb keeps only in-frame clonotypes and omits some of them. The repertoire holds some 1,400,000 clones, with roughly 96% as singletons. The sample was naive CD4+ T cells sorted from blood. Subset: CD45RA+ positively selected. This TCR was sampled from a man aged 30 to 45 in good health. The chain links TRBV7-6 to TRBJ1-1; D remains ambiguous. CDR3 sequence: CASRQWRLTNTEAFF. CDR3 DNA sequence: TGTGCCAGCAGACAATGGAGGCTTACGAACACTGAAGCTTTCTTT.